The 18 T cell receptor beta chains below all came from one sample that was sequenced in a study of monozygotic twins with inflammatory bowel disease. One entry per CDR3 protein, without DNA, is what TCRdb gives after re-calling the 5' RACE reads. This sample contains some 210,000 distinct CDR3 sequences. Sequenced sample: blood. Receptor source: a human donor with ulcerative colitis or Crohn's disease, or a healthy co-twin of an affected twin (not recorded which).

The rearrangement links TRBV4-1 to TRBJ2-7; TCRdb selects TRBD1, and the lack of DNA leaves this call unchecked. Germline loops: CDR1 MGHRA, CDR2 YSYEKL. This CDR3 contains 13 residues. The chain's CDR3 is CASSQQQGYEQYF.

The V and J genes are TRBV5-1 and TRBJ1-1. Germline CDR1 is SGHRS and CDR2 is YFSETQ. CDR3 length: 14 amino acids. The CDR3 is CASSWDTWNTEAFF.

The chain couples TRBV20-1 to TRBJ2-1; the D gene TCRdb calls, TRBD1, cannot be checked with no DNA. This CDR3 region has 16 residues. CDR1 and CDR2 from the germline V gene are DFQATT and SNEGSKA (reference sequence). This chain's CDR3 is CSATRTGGEVLFEQFF.

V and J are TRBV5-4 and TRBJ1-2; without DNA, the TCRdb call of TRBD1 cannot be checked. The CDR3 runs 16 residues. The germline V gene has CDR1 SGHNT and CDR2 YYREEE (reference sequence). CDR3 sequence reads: CASSQASGQGSYGYTF. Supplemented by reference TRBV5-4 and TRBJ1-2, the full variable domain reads ETGVTQSPTHLIKTRGQQVTLRCSSQSGHNTVSWYQQALGQGPQFIFQYYREEENGRGNFPPRFSGLQFPNYSSELNVNALELDDSALYLCASSQASGQGSYGYTFGSGTRLTVV.

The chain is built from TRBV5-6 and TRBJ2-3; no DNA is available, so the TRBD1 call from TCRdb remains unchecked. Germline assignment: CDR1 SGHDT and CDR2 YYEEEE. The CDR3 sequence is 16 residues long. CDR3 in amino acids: CASSEMAQRASDTQYF.

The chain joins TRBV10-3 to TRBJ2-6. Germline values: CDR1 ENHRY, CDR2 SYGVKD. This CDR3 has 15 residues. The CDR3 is CAIRSEGSGANVLTF.

CDR3 region: CASSALAGPNTGELFF. The rearrangement joins TRBV5-1 to TRBJ2-2; TCRdb's D call, TRBD2, is unchecked because there is no DNA. The CDR3 consists of 16 residues. Germline lookup yields CDR1 SGHRS and CDR2 YFSETQ.

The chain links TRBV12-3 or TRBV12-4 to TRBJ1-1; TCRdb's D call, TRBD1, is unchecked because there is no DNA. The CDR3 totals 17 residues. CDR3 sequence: CASSSWTGGARRTEAFF.

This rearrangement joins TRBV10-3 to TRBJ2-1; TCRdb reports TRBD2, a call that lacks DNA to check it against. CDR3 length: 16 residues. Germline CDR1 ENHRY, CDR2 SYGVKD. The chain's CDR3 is CAISESEAGEGNEQFF.

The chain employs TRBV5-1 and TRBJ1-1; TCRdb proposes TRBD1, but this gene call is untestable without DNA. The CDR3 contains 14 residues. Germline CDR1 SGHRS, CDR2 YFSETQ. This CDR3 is CASSFGTEFTEAFF.

The CDR3 spells CASSPDIEETQYF. This chain links TRBV18 with TRBJ2-5. Per germline, CDR1 KGHSH and CDR2 LQKENI. CDR3 length: 13 residues.

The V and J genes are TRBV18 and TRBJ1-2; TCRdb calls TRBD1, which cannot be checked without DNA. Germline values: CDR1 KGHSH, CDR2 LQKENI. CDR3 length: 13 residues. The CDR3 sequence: CASSSKIWGGYTF. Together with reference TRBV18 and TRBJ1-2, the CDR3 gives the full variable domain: NAGVMQNPRHLVRRRGQEARLRCSPMKGHSHVYWYRQLPEEGLKFMVYLQKENIIDESGMPKERFSAEFPKEGPSILRIQQVVRGDSAAYFCASSSKIWGGYTFGSGTRLTVV.

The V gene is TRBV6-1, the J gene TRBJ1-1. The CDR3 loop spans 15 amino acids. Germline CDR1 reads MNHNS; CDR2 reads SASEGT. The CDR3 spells CASSPPEGPLTEAFF.

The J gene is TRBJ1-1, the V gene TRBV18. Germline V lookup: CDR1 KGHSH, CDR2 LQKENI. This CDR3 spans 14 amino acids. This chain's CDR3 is CASSPNGLGTEAFF.

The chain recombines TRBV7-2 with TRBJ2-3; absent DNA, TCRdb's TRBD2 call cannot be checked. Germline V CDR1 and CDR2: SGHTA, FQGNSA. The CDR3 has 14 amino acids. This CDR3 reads CASSKSGLTDTQYF. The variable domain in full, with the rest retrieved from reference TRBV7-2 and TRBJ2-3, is GAGVSQSPSNKVTEKGKDVELRCDPISGHTALYWYRQSLGQGLEFLIYFQGNSAPDKSGLPSDRFSAERTGGSVSTLTIQRTQQEDSAVYLCASSKSGLTDTQYFGPGTRLTVL.

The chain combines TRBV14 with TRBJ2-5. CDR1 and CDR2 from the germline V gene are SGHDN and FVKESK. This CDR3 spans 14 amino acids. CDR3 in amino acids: CASSQRRVQETQYF. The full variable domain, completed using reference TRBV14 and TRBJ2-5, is EAGVTQFPSHSVIEKGQTVTLRCDPISGHDNLYWYRRVMGKEIKFLLHFVKESKQDESGMPNNRFLAERTGGTYSTLKVQPAELEDSGVYFCASSQRRVQETQYFGPGTRLLVL.

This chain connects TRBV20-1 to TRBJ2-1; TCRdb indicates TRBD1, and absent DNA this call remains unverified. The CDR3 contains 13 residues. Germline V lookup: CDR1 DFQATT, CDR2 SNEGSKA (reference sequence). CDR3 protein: CSATKNRVSEQFF.

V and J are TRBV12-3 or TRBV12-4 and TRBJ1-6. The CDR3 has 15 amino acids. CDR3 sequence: CASSFFGTGSLPLHF.